The 9 T cell receptor beta chains given below trace back to one sample, sequenced in a study of T cell repertoires in aging, cancer and after chemotherapy. Rearranged V-D-J TRB sequences were amplified with a mixed TRB-A/B primer pool. TCRdb reanalysed the multiplex PCR reads using MiXCR and keeps one entry per CDR3 protein. The table records approximately 10,000 distinct CDR3 sequences, more than 25% of them present only once. The template was genomic DNA from peripheral blood, not RNA. What was sequenced was blood. These TCRs come from a human donor in good health.

The V gene is TRBV28, the J gene TRBJ1-6, with no clear D. Germline-derived CDR1 and CDR2 are MDHEN and SYDVKM. This CDR3 spans 13 amino acids. The V end lost 11 bases, the J end lost 4 bases, and 12 bases lay between the germline ends. CDR3 DNA: TGTGCCTCCCGGCTAACATATAATTCACCCCTCCACTTT. Translating it yields CASRLTYNSPLHF.

The CDR3 DNA is TGCGCCAGCAGCCTCAACGCCATCACGAGCTCTGGAAACACCATATATTTT. Protein: CASSLNAITSSGNTIYF. The chain links TRBV4-1 to TRBJ1-3; D gene uncertain. Germline V gives CDR1 MGHRA, CDR2 YSYEKL. The CDR3 is 17 residues long. Trimming left V 4 bases short and J 0 bases short, with 16 bases between.

Only a few counts were recorded for this clonotype. V gene TRBV5-1 combines with J gene TRBJ1-1; a weak D match, TRBD1 (6 bases). With 7 bases removed from V and 6 bases from J, the gap between germline ends came to 19 bases. CDR1 and CDR2 (germline): SGHRS, YFSETQ. This CDR3 has 14 amino acids. The CDR3 sequence is CASRRGGSNAEAFF. Here the CDR3 DNA reads TGCGCCAGCCGAAGAGGGGGAAGTAACGCTGAAGCTTTCTTT. The full variable domain, rest sourced from reference TRBV5-1 and TRBJ1-1, is KAGVTQTPRYLIKTRGQQVTLSCSPISGHRSVSWYQQTPGQGLQFLFEYFSETQRNKGNFPGRFSGRQFSNSRSEMNVSTLELGDSALYLCASRRGGSNAEAFFGQGTRLTVV.

This clonotype showed up just a few times. The J gene is TRBJ1-4, the V gene TRBV19, with D perhaps TRBD1 (6 bases). The length of the CDR3 is 15 residues. Germline V gives CDR1 LNHDA, CDR2 SQIVND (reference sequence). The germline V and J ends were trimmed by 5 bases and 7 bases, with 17 bases remaining between them. DNA of the CDR3: TGTGCCAGTAGTCCCCGGGACAAAGGGACTGAAAAACTGTTTTTT. Translated, it gives CASSPRDKGTEKLFF.

This chain connects TRBV18 to TRBJ2-7; no clear D gene. The V gene's germline CDR1 is KGHSH and CDR2 LQKENI. Trimming removed 0 bases at V and 3 bases at J, with 9 bases between. The length of the CDR3 is 14 residues. The CDR3 sequence is CASSPPETHYEQYF. The DNA of the CDR3 is TGTGCCAGCTCACCACCAGAGACACACTACGAGCAGTACTTC.

This clonotype is medium-sized. V gene TRBV20-1 combines with J gene TRBJ1-2, with D possibly matching TRBD1 (6 bases). Between the trimmed V and J ends, which lost 0 bases and 3 bases, there was a span of 20 bases. The CDR3 spans 17 residues. Germline V lookup: CDR1 DFQATT, CDR2 SNEGSKA (reference sequence). DNA for the CDR3: TGCAGTGCTAGAGATCTGTCACTAGGGGGAGATCACTATGGCTACACCTTC. Residues: CSARDLSLGGDHYGYTF.

V gene TRBV15 combines with J gene TRBJ1-6; D is unclear. Germline V CDR1 and CDR2: LNHNV, YYDKDF (reference sequence). The CDR3 is 13 amino acids. V was cut by 0 bases and J by 9 bases, with 6 bases left in between. CDR3: CATSRDGGSPLHF. The CDR3 bases are TGTGCCACCAGCAGAGATGGAGGTTCACCCCTCCACTTT.

About this clonotype itself: A read error may produce the germline difference seen at one junction end. V is TRBV4-3 and J is TRBJ1-1; D is perhaps TRBD1 (5 bases). Germline V gene data show CDR1 as LGHNA and CDR2 as YSLEER. The CDR3 has 15 residues. The CDR3 loop is CASSPRVGGNTEAFF. DNA for the CDR3: TGTGCCAGCAGCCCACGGGTCGGGGGAAACACTGAAGCTTTCTTT.

The CDR3 DNA reads as TGCAGTGCTACCGACAGGGGACCACCTTACGAGCAGTACTTC. It specifies CSATDRGPPYEQYF. This chain connects TRBV20-1 to TRBJ2-7; 8 nucleotides align to TRBD1. The CDR3 runs to 14 residues. Germline V gene lookup returns CDR1 DFQATT and CDR2 SNEGSKA (reference sequence). V gave up 4 bases and J gave up 4 bases; unmatched junction bases: 9.